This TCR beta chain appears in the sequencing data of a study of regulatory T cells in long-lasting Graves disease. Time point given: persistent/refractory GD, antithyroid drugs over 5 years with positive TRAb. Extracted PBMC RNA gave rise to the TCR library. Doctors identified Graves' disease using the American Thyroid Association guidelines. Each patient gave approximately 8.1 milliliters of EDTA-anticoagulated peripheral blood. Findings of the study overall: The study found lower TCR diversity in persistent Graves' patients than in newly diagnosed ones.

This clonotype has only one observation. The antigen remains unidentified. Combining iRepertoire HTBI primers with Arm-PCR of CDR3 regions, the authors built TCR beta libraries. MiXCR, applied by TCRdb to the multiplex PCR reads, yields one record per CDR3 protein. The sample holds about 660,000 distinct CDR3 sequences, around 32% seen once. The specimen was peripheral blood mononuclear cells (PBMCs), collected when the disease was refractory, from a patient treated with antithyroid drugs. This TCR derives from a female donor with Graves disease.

CDR3: CSVVGGAGGTEAFF. The DNA of the CDR3 is TGCAGCGTCGTGGGGGGGGCGGGGGGCACTGAAGCTTTCTTT. The V and J genes are TRBV29-1 and TRBJ1-1, with D perhaps TRBD1 (6 bases). Germline CDR1 reads SQVTM; CDR2 reads ANQGSEA. Between the trimmed V and J ends, which lost 6 bases and 4 bases, there was a span of 18 bases. The CDR3 consists of 14 residues. The full variable domain, completed using reference TRBV29-1 and TRBJ1-1, is SAVISQKPSRDICQRGTSLTIQCQVDSQVTMMFWYRQQPGQSLTLIATANQGSEATYESGFVIDKFPISRPNLTFSTLTVSNMSPEDSSIYLCSVVGGAGGTEAFFGQGTRLTVV.